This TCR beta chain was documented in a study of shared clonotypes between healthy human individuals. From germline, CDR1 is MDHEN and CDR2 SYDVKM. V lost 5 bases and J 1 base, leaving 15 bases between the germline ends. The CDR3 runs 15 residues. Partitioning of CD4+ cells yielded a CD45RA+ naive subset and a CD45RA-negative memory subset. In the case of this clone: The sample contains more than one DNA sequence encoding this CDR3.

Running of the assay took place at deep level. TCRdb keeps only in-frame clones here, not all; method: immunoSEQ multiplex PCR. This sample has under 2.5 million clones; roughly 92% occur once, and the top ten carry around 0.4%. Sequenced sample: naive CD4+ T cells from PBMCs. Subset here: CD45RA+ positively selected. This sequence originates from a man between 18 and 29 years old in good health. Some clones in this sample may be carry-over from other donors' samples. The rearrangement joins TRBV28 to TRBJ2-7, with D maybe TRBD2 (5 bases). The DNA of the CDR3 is TGTGCCAGCAGTCTTTCAGGACTTCGATCCTACGAGCAGTACTTC. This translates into CASSLSGLRSYEQYF. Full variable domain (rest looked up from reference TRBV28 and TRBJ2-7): DVKVTQSSRYLVKRTGEKVFLECVQDMDHENMFWYRQDPGLGLRLIYFSYDVKMKEKGDIPEGYSVSREKKERFSLILESASTNQTSMYLCASSLSGLRSYEQYFGPGTRLTVT.